This is a list of T cell receptor beta chains from one sample in a study of cytomegalovirus exposure and HLA in healthy donors. Generated by immunoSEQ multiplex PCR, the TCRdb table keeps only in-frame clones and is missing some. Here the sample spans about 300,000 clones, about nine tenths being singletons. The sample comprised PBMCs. These receptor sequences come from a man between 40 and 49 years old in good health and CMV-seropositive. Both conserved end residues are part of each CDR3. A D gene is named only where the DNA matches it firmly. Not every row has a clone size; where given, it reads once, few, many or a size class.

d_call	clone_size	v_call	j_call	cdr3_aa	cdr3_nt
TRBD1	.	TRBV28	TRBJ2-3	CASSPPGQGIWSTDTQYF	TGTGCCAGCAGTCCCCCGGGACAGGGGATTTGGAGCACAGATACGCAGTATTTT
TRBD2	.	TRBV27	TRBJ2-1	CASSLALAGGHEQFF	TGTGCCAGCAGTTTGGCCCTAGCGGGAGGGCATGAGCAGTTCTTC
TRBD2	.	TRBV7-3	TRBJ2-2	CASSISLAGDTGELFF	TGTGCCAGCAGCATCTCACTAGCGGGGGACACCGGGGAGCTGTTTTTT
TRBD2	.	TRBV2	TRBJ2-3	CASSEALISGGSTDTQYF	TGTGCCAGCAGTGAAGCGCTTATTAGCGGGGGAAGCACAGATACGCAGTATTTT
.	.	TRBV6-5	TRBJ1-2	CALYRTNYGYTF	TGTGCCCTCTACCGTACTAACTATGGCTACACCTTC
.	.	TRBV28	TRBJ1-5	CASSFMGRQPQHF	TGTGCCAGCAGTTTCATGGGCAGACAGCCCCAGCATTTT
TRBD1	.	TRBV27	TRBJ2-7	CASSSRTGVSYEQYF	TGTGCCAGCAGTTCACGGACAGGGGTCTCCTACGAGCAGTACTTC
.	.	TRBV4-1	TRBJ2-7	CASSQVVDPQYEQYF	TGCGCCAGCAGCCAAGTGGTAGATCCACAGTACGAGCAGTACTTC
.	.	TRBV7-9	TRBJ2-7	CASSPTGSSYEQYF	TGTGCCAGCAGCCCGACCGGGTCCTCCTACGAGCAGTACTTC
.	.	TRBV7-2	TRBJ1-5	CASSLLGGNQPQHF	TGTGCCAGCAGCTTATTGGGGGGGAATCAGCCCCAGCATTTT
.	.	TRBV19	TRBJ2-1	CASSIAGNEQFF	TGTGCCAGTAGTATAGCGGGAAATGAGCAGTTCTTC
TRBD2	once	TRBV25-1	TRBJ2-7	CASSEGTSGSYEQYF	TGTGCCAGCAGTGAAGGCACTAGCGGCTCCTACGAGCAGTACTTC
TRBD2	.	TRBV27	TRBJ2-1	CASSPRTGLWTSGRKDNEQFF	TGTGCCAGCAGTCCCCGGACAGGGCTGTGGACTAGCGGGAGGAAGGACAATGAGCAGTTCTTC
.	.	TRBV6-4	TRBJ2-5	CASSGLNQETQYF	TGTGCCAGCAGTGGGCTGAACCAAGAGACCCAGTACTTC
.	.	TRBV20-1	TRBJ1-1	CSTELETEAFF	TGCAGTACAGAGTTAGAGACTGAAGCTTTCTTT
.	.	TRBV28	TRBJ1-4	CASSVGLTSGLFF	TGTGCCAGCAGTGTGGGCCTGACATCGGGGCTGTTTTTT
.	.	TRBV10-3	TRBJ1-2	CAIGLLNYGYTF	TGTGCCATCGGACTCCTGAACTATGGCTACACCTTC
.	.	TRBV11-2	TRBJ2-5	CASSLAGLPQETQYF	TGTGCCAGCAGCTTAGCAGGTTTACCCCAAGAGACCCAGTACTTC
.	once	TRBV28	TRBJ1-1	CASSLAGTRGTEAFF	TGTGCCAGCAGTTTAGCCGGGACTAGAGGTACTGAAGCTTTCTTT
.	.	TRBV29-1	TRBJ2-2	CSVVRVNTGELFF	TGCAGCGTTGTCAGGGTGAACACCGGGGAGCTGTTTTTT
TRBD1	.	TRBV27	TRBJ2-5	CASSTGTGQETQYF	TGTGCCAGCAGTACGGGGACAGGGCAAGAGACCCAGTACTTC
.	.	TRBV10-1	TRBJ1-3	CASSESADSSGNTIYF	TGCGCCAGCAGTGAGTCTGCGGACAGCTCTGGAAACACCATATATTTT
.	.	TRBV5-1	TRBJ2-7	CASSLATSYEQYF	TGCGCCAGCAGCTTGGCCACTTCCTACGAGCAGTACTTC
TRBD1	.	TRBV13	TRBJ2-1	CASSLLGQGAYNEQFF	TGTGCCAGCAGCCTCCTTGGACAGGGGGCCTACAATGAGCAGTTCTTC
TRBD1	few	TRBV6-5	TRBJ2-7	CASSYLQGEQYF	TGTGCCAGCAGTTACTTACAGGGGGAGCAGTACTTC
.	.	TRBV15	TRBJ2-7	CATSRGKSGHEQYF	TGTGCCACCAGCAGAGGGAAGAGCGGTCACGAGCAGTACTTC
.	.	TRBV5-6	TRBJ1-5	CASSLLRQINQPQHF	TGTGCCAGCAGCTTGCTCAGACAGATCAATCAGCCCCAGCATTTT
TRBD2	.	TRBV28	TRBJ2-7	CASSSGTGTSGEGHEQYF	TGTGCCAGCAGTTCGGGGACCGGGACTAGCGGAGAGGGGCACGAGCAGTACTTC
.	.	TRBV28	TRBJ2-2	CASSRSAGELFF	TGTGCCAGCAGCCGGTCGGCCGGGGAGCTGTTTTTT
.	.	TRBV7-9	TRBJ2-1	CASSLSGGTYNEQFF	TGTGCCAGCAGCTTGAGTGGGGGGACTTACAATGAGCAGTTCTTC
.	.	TRBV5-5	TRBJ1-5	CASSLGVGNQPQHF	TGTGCCAGCAGCTTAGGGGTTGGGAATCAGCCCCAGCATTTT
.	.	TRBV19	TRBJ2-7	CASSIGGNEQYF	TGTGCCAGTAGTATAGGCGGGAACGAGCAGTACTTC
.	.	TRBV2	TRBJ2-1	CASSDRTSLLLHNEQFF	TGTGCCAGCAGTGACCGGACTTCCCTTTTGCTCCACAATGAGCAGTTCTTC
TRBD1	.	TRBV5-1	TRBJ2-1	CASSTGQGLYNEQFF	TGCGCCAGCAGCACGGGACAGGGACTGTACAATGAGCAGTTCTTC
.	.	TRBV28	TRBJ1-5	CASSFGGPRNQPQHF	TGTGCCAGCAGTTTCGGAGGGCCCAGGAATCAGCCCCAGCATTTT
TRBD1	.	TRBV5-1	TRBJ1-2	CASSPGIGGDRGYTF	TGCGCCAGCAGCCCCGGCATAGGGGGCGACCGGGGCTACACCTTC
.	.	TRBV12-1	TRBJ2-7	CASSPGLAGGPQSYEQYF	TGTGCCAGCAGCCCGGGACTAGCGGGAGGGCCCCAATCCTACGAGCAGTACTTC
.	.	TRBV13	TRBJ2-1	CASSPSSAAVNEQFF	TGTGCCAGCAGCCCATCCTCGGCGGCGGTGAATGAGCAGTTCTTC
TRBD2	.	TRBV28	TRBJ2-7	CASSPTLLRQRDGRYEQYF	TGTGCCAGCAGTCCGACCTTACTGAGACAGCGGGATGGCAGGTACGAGCAGTACTTC
TRBD1	.	TRBV19	TRBJ2-2	CASTRAPGTGMAGELFF	TGTGCCAGTACTCGAGCCCCCGGGACAGGGATGGCCGGGGAGCTGTTTTTT